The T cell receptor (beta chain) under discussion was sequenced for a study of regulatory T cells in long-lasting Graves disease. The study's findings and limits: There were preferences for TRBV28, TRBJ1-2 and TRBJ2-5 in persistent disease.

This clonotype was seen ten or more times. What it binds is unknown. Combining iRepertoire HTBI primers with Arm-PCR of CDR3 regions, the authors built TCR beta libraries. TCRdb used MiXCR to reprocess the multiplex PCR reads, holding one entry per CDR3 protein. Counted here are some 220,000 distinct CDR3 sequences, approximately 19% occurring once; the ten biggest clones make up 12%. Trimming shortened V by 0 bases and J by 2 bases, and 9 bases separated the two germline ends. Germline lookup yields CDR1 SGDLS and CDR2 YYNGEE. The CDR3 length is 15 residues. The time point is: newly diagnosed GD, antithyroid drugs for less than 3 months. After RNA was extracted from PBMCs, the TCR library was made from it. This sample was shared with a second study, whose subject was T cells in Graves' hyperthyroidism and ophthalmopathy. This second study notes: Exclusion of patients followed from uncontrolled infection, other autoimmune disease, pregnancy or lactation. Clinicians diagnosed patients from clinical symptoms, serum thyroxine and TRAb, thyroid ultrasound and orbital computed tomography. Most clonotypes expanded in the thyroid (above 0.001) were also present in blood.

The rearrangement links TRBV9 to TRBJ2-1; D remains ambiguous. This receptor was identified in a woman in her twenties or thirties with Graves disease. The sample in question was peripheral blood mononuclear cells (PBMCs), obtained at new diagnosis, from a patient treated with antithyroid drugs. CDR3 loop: CASSVAVAAYNEQFF. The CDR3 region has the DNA TGTGCCAGCAGCGTAGCGGTAGCCGCCTACAATGAGCAGTTCTTC.